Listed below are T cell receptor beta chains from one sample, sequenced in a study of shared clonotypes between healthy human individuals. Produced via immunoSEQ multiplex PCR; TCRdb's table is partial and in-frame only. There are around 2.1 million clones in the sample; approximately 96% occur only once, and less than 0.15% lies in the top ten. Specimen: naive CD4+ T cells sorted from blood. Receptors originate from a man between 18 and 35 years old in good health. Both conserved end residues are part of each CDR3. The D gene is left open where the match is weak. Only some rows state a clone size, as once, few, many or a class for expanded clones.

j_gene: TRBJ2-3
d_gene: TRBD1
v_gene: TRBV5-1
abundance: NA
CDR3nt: TGCGCCAGCAGCTTGGGGGACAGGAATACGCAGTATTTT
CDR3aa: CASSLGDRNTQYF

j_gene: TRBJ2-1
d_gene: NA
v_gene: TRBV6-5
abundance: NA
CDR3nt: TGTGCCAGCAGCTATACGACACTCACGGGGGAGCAGTTCTTC
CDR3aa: CASSYTTLTGEQFF

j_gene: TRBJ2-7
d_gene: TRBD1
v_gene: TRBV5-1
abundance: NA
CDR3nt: TGCGCCAGCAGCTTCAGGACAGGGGGCTTCGACGAGCAGTACTTC
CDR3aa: CASSFRTGGFDEQYF

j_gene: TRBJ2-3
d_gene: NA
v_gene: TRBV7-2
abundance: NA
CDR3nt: TGTGCCAGCAGCTTAAGGTTAGCGGGCACAGATACGCAGTATTTT
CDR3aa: CASSLRLAGTDTQYF

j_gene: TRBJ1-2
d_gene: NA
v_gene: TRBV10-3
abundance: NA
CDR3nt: TGTGCCATCAGTGAGTCGGGACGGGTCTATGGCTACACCTTC
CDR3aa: CAISESGRVYGYTF

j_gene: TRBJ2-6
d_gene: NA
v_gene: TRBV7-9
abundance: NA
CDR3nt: TGTGCCAGCAGCTTAGCCGGGACTGGGGCCAACGTCCTGACTTTC
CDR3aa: CASSLAGTGANVLTF

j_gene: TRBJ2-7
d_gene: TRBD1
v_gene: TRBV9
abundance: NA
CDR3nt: TGTGCCAGCAGCCTTAAACAGGGGGCAGAAGCCGAGCAGTACTTC
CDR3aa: CASSLKQGAEAEQYF

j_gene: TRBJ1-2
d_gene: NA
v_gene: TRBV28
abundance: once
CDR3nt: TGTGCCAGCAGTGGGGGACGGCCCCTTTATGGCTACACCTTC
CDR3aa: CASSGGRPLYGYTF

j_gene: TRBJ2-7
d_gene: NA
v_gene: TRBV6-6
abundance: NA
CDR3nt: TGTGCCAGCAGTGACGGACAAGGCTACGAGCAGTACTTC
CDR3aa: CASSDGQGYEQYF

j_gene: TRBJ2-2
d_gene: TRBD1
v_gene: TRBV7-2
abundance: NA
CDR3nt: TGTGCCAGCAGCTTAGTACAGGGGGCCGTCACCGGGGAGCTGTTTTTT
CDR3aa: CASSLVQGAVTGELFF

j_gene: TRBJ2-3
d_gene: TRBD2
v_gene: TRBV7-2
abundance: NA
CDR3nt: TGTGCCAGCAGCTCGCCCAGCGGGAGGGGCACAGATACGCAGTATTTT
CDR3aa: CASSSPSGRGTDTQYF

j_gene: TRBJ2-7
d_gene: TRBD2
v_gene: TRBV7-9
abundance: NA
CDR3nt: TGTGCCAGCAGCGCAGGTCGACTAGCGGGGAACTACGAGCAGTACTTC
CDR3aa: CASSAGRLAGNYEQYF

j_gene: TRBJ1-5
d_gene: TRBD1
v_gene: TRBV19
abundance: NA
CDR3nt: TGTGCCAGTAGTATATTTGGGACAGCTTATCAGCCCCAGCATTTT
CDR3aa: CASSIFGTAYQPQHF

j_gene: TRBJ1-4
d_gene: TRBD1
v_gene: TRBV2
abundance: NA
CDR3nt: TGTGCCAGCAGCCCCGGGACAGGGGGAAATGAAAAACTGTTTTTT
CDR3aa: CASSPGTGGNEKLFF

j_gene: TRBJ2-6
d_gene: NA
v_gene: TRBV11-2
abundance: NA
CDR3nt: TGTGCCAGCAGCGAGGGACGTCTTCTCTCTCCAGGGGCCAACGTCCTGACTTTC
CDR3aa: CASSEGRLLSPGANVLTF

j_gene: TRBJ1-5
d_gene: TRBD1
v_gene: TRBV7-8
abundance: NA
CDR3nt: TGTGCCAGCAGCTTTTGGACAGGGGGTCAGCCCCAGCATTTT
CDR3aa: CASSFWTGGQPQHF

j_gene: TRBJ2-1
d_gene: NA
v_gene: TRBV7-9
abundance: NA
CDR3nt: TGTGCCAGCGGACCCGGACTCAATGAGCAGTTCTTC
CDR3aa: CASGPGLNEQFF

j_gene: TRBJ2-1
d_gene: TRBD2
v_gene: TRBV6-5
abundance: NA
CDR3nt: TGTGCCAGCAGTAGCGCCAGCGGGGGGTCGGGAGAGCAGTTCTTC
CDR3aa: CASSSASGGSGEQFF

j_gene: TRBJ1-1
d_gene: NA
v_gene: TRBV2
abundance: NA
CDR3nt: TGTGCCAGCGGTACGGAGATGAACACTGAAGCTTTCTTT
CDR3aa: CASGTEMNTEAFF

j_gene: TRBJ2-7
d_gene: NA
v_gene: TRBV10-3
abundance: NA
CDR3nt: TGTGCCATCAGTGAAAATCTAGATGGCGAGCAGTACTTC
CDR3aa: CAISENLDGEQYF

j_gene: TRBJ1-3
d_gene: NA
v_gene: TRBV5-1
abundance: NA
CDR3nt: TGCGCCAGCAGCTTCGAGCCACCAGTTGGAAACACCATATATTTT
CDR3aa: CASSFEPPVGNTIYF

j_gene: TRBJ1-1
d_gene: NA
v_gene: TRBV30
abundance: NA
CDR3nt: TGTGCCTGGAAAACAGGGTTGGCAAACACTGAAGCTTTCTTT
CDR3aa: CAWKTGLANTEAFF

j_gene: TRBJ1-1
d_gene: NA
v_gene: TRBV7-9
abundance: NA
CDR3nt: TGTGCCAGCAGCTTAGGCTTACAGAGAACAAACACTGAAGCTTTCTTT
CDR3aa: CASSLGLQRTNTEAFF

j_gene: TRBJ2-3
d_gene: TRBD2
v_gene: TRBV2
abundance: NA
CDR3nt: TGTGCCAGCACCGTCTTCAGGCTAGCGGACACAGATACGCAGTATTTT
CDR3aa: CASTVFRLADTDTQYF

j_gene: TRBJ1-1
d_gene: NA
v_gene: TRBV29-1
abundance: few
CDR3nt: TGCAGCGTTATAGAGCAGGGCGCTGAAGCTTTCTTT
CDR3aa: CSVIEQGAEAFF

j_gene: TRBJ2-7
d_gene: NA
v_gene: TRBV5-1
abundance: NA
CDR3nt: TGCGCCAGCAGCTTCGGCCACTCTGGGGGCTACGAGCAGTACTTC
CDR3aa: CASSFGHSGGYEQYF

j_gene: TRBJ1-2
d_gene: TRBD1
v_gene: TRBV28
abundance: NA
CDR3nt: TGTGCCAGCAGCTGGGGACAGGCCCTAGGCTACACCTTC
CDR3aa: CASSWGQALGYTF

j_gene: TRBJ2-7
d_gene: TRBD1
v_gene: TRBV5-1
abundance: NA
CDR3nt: TGCGCCAGCAACTTATACCCGGGACAGACCTACGAGCAGTACTTC
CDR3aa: CASNLYPGQTYEQYF

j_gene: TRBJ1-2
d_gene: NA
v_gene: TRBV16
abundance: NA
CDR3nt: TGTGCCAGCAGCCAATCCAGGAATCCCGAATTTAACTATGGCTACACCTTC
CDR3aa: CASSQSRNPEFNYGYTF

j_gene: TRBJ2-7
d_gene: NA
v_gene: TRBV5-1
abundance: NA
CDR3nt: TGCGCCAGCAGCTTTCCAGGTTCCGAGCAGTACTTC
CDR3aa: CASSFPGSEQYF

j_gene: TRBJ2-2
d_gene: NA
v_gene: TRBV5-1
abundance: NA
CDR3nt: TGCGCCAGCAGCAAGGTTCAAGGTGGCACCGGGGAGCTGTTTTTT
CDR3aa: CASSKVQGGTGELFF

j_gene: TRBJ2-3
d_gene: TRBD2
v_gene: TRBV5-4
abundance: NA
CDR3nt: TGTGCCAGCAGCTTGGCAGCGGGGGGGACAGATACGCAGTATTTT
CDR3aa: CASSLAAGGTDTQYF

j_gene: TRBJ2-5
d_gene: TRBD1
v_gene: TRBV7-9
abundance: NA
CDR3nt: TGTGCCAGCAGCTCCCACCGGGACAGGGGTGAGACCCAGTACTTC
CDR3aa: CASSSHRDRGETQYF

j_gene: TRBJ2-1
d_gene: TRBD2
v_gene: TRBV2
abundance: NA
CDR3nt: TGTGCCAGCAGTCCTCGGGGTAGCGGGTACTACTCCTACAATGAGCAGTTCTTC
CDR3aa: CASSPRGSGYYSYNEQFF

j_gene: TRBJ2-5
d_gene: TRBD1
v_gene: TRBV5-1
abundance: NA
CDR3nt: TGCGCCAGCAGCTTCAACAGGGGAGAGACCCAGTACTTC
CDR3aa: CASSFNRGETQYF

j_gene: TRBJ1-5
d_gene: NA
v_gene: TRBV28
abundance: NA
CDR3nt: TGTGCCAGCAGGGGGAGCTTAGTTCAGCCCCAGCATTTT
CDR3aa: CASRGSLVQPQHF

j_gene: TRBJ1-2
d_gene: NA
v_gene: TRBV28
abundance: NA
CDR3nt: TGTGCCAGCAGTTTATTTGGGGGAGTATGGTCCTATGGCTACACCTTC
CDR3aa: CASSLFGGVWSYGYTF

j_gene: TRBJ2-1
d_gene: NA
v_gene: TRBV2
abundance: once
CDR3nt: TGTGCCAGCGGGCGGGGAATGAATGAGCAGTTCTTC
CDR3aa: CASGRGMNEQFF

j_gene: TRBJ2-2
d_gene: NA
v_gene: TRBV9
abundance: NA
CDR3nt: TGTGCCAGCAGCGTAGGGGGCCCGAGGTCCGGGGAGCTGTTTTTT
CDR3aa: CASSVGGPRSGELFF

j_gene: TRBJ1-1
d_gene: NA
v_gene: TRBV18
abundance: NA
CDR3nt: TGTGCCAGCTCACCACCAAGCAGGACTGAAGCTTTCTTT
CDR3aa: CASSPPSRTEAFF

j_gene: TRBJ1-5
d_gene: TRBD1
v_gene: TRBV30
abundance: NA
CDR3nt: TGTGCCTGGAGTGTCAGGGGGAGGGATCAGCCCCAGCATTTT
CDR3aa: CAWSVRGRDQPQHF

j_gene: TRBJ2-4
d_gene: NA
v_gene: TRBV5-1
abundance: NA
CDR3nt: TGCGCCAGCAGCTTGAGGGGGACGCTGGATCTAGCCAAAAACATTCAGTACTTC
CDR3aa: CASSLRGTLDLAKNIQYF

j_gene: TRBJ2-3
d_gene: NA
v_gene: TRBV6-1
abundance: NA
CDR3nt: TGTGCCACCAACCCGGCTAGCAGTCTTACGCAGTATTTT
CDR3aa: CATNPASSLTQYF

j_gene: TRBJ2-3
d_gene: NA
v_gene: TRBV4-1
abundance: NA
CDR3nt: TGCGCCAGCAGCCAAATAGTTGGGGGCTCCCCTTACACAGATACGCAGTATTTT
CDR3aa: CASSQIVGGSPYTDTQYF

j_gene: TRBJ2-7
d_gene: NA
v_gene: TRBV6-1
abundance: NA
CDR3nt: TGTGCCAGCAGTGTAACAGGGTTTTCCGAGCAGTACTTC
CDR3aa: CASSVTGFSEQYF

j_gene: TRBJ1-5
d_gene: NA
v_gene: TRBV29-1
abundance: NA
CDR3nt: TGCAGCCCGATGGGTAGCGGTAGCAATCAGCCCCAGCATTTT
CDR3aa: CSPMGSGSNQPQHF

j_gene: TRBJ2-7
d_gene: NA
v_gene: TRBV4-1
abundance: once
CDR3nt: TGCGCCAGCAGCCAAGGTCCTTGGGGACCACGGGATTTC
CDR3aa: CASSQGPWGPRDF

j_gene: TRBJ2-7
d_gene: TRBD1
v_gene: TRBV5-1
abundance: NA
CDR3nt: TGCGCCAGCAGCCTTCCGGGACAGGGGGTCCAGTACTTC
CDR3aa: CASSLPGQGVQYF

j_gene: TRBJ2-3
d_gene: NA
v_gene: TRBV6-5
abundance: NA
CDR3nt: TGTGCCAGCAGCCAACCACGCGATACGCAGTATTTT
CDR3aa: CASSQPRDTQYF

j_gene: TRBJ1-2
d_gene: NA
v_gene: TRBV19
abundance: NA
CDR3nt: TGTGCCAGTAGTATTGGAGTGGGAGGCTACACCTTC
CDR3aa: CASSIGVGGYTF

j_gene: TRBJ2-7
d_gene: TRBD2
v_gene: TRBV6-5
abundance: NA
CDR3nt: TGTGCCAGCAGCCGGGGGGAGGTCGGGACCTACGAGCAGTACTTC
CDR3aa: CASSRGEVGTYEQYF

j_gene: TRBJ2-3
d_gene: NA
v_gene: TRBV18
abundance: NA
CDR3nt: TGTGCCAGCTCGGAGCAGAGCACAGATACGCAGTATTTT
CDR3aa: CASSEQSTDTQYF

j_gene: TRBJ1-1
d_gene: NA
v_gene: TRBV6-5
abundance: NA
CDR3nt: TGTGCCACCGGGTTCCGGGACACTGAAGCTTTCTTT
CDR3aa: CATGFRDTEAFF

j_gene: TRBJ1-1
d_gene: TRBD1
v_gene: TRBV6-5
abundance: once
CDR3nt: TGTGCCAGCAGTTCAACAGGGGGAGCTTTCTTT
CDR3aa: CASSSTGGAFF

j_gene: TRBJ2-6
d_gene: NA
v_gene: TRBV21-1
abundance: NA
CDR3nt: TGTGCCAGCAGGGAAAAGGGGGGCAGGGGCCAACCTGGGGCCAACGTCCTGACTTTC
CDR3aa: CASREKGGRGQPGANVLTF